This T cell receptor (beta chain) is drawn from a study of T cells in narcolepsy. Study-level background: Donors had narcolepsy type 1 or type 2, or were healthy controls. The study, taken as a whole, reports: HCRT-specific and TRIB2-specific autoreactive clonotypes appeared among same-patient CSF and blood CD4+ clonotypes. Blood of same and different patients, but not healthy controls, reportedly held recurring autoreactive clonotypes.

Details on this clone: Its specificity is unknown.

The protocol was immunoSEQ multiplex PCR, while the TCRdb copy is restricted to in-frame clones and leaves out a portion. Of approximately 16,000 clones in the sample, around 77% were seen once. Material for sequencing was CD45RA- memory CD8+ T cells from PBMCs. The receptor comes from a human donor with narcolepsy.

This CDR3 is CASSRTGGFEKLFF. The CDR3 bases are TGTGCCAGCAGTAGGACAGGGGGCTTTGAAAAACTGTTTTTT. V usage is TRBV6-1 and J usage is TRBJ1-4, with 11 positions matching TRBD1. This CDR3 region has 14 residues. The trim removed 5 bases at V and 7 bases at J, leaving 3 bases unmatched. The germline gives CDR1 MNHNS, CDR2 SASEGT.